One sample yielded the 30 T cell receptor beta chains listed below, sequenced in a study of T cells after yellow fever vaccination. TCRdb redid the calling of the 5' RACE reads with MiXCR, one entry per CDR3 protein. The table has about 320,000 distinct CDR3 sequences, approximately 12% seen once. The sample here was CD4+ T cells sorted from PBMCs, taken 15 days after the yellow fever booster vaccination. The receptors were gathered from a young man who received the YFV17D yellow fever vaccine.

The chain carries TRBV7-2 and TRBJ2-5; the match to TRBD2 covers 10 bases. The CDR3 has 19 amino acids. V lost 5 bases to trimming and J lost 5 bases; unmatched junction nucleotides: 20. CDR1 and CDR2 (germline): SGHTA, FQGNSA. The CDR3 DNA sequence: TGTGCCAGCAGCCGAAGCGGGGGGGCCTACAATACCCCACGGGAGACCCAGTACTTC. It yields the protein CASSRSGGAYNTPRETQYF. Combining the CDR3 with reference TRBV7-2 and TRBJ2-5 gives the whole variable domain GAGVSQSPSNKVTEKGKDVELRCDPISGHTALYWYRQSLGQGLEFLIYFQGNSAPDKSGLPSDRFSAERTGGSVSTLTIQRTQQEDSAVYLCASSRSGGAYNTPRETQYFGPGTRLLVL.

The J gene is TRBJ1-4, the V gene TRBV4-3; no reliable D call. The length of the CDR3 is 13 residues. Germline V gene data show CDR1 as LGHNA and CDR2 as YSLEER. V was trimmed by 6 bases and J by 7 bases, leaving 12 bases between them. This chain's CDR3 is CASRKAGSEKLFF. The CDR3 DNA follows: TGCGCCAGCAGGAAGGCGGGTAGTGAAAAACTGTTTTTT.

V usage is TRBV7-2 and J usage is TRBJ2-5; D gene uncertain. V lost 5 bases and J 1 base, leaving 5 bases between the germline ends. The CDR3 totals 12 residues. Germline CDR1 SGHTA, CDR2 FQGNSA. The CDR3 DNA reads as TGTGCCAGCAGCGCCCGCCAAGAGACCCAGTACTTC. As protein: CASSARQETQYF. Based on the CDR3 plus reference TRBV7-2 and TRBJ2-5, the full variable domain is GAGVSQSPSNKVTEKGKDVELRCDPISGHTALYWYRQSLGQGLEFLIYFQGNSAPDKSGLPSDRFSAERTGGSVSTLTIQRTQQEDSAVYLCASSARQETQYFGPGTRLLVL.

There are a few counts of this clonotype. The chain uses TRBV7-2 and TRBJ2-2, with D tentatively TRBD1 (5 bases). Trimming took off 5 bases at V and 12 bases at J, with 10 bases between the two ends. Germline-derived CDR1 and CDR2 are SGHTA and FQGNSA. CDR3 length: 11 residues. Here the CDR3 reads CASSAGLQLFF. CDR3 nucleotides: TGTGCCAGCAGCGCAGGGCTGCAGCTGTTTTTT. The complete variable domain, with remaining parts taken from reference TRBV7-2 and TRBJ2-2, reads GAGVSQSPSNKVTEKGKDVELRCDPISGHTALYWYRQSLGQGLEFLIYFQGNSAPDKSGLPSDRFSAERTGGSVSTLTIQRTQQEDSAVYLCASSAGLQLFFGEGSRLTVL.

The V call is TRBV20-1, the J call TRBJ2-3, with 9 nucleotides matching TRBD1. Looked up from germline, CDR1 is DFQATT and CDR2 is SNEGSKA (reference sequence). The V gene end was trimmed by 6 bases and the J gene end by 3 bases; junction bases not matched to a gene: 7. The CDR3 loop spans 14 amino acids. CDR3 region: CSAVRDRATDTQYF. The CDR3 DNA sequence: TGCAGTGCAGTCCGGGACAGGGCAACAGATACGCAGTATTTT.

The chain links TRBV5-6 to TRBJ2-1; possibly TRBD2 for D (5 bases). Germline lookup yields CDR1 SGHDT and CDR2 YYEEEE. CDR3 size: 17 residues. V was trimmed by 0 bases and J by 0 bases, leaving 13 bases between them. CDR3 in DNA: TGTGCCAGCAGCTTGGCCGGACTCGCGAGCTCCTACAATGAGCAGTTCTTC. This encodes CASSLAGLASSYNEQFF.

There are a few counts of this clonotype. The V gene is TRBV27, the J gene TRBJ2-6; no definite D call. V dropped 7 bases and J dropped 3 bases, with 25 bases sitting between them. CDR1 and CDR2 (germline): MNHEY, SMNVEV (reference sequence). This CDR3 contains 19 residues. CDR3 DNA sequence: TGTGCCAGCACTTTTGGACGGTCGTACCCCAGTAGTGGGGCCAACGTCCTGACTTTC. Protein product: CASTFGRSYPSSGANVLTF. Full variable domain (remainder filled in from reference TRBV27 and TRBJ2-6): EAQVTQNPRYLITVTGKKLTVTCSQNMNHEYMSWYRQDPGLGLRQIYYSMNVEVTDKGDVPEGYKVSRKEKRNFPLILESPSPNQTSLYFCASTFGRSYPSSGANVLTFGAGSRLTVL.

This clonotype was detected a few times. The V call is TRBV5-4, the J call TRBJ1-2, with 7 bases fitting TRBD1. The germline V gene encodes CDR1 SGHNT and CDR2 YYREEE (reference sequence). Unmatched junction bases numbered 5, after V lost 4 bases and J lost 5 bases. This CDR3 spans 13 amino acids. The chain's CDR3 is CASSRDRSYGYTF. In DNA, the CDR3 is TGTGCCAGCAGCCGGGACAGAAGTTATGGCTACACCTTC.

V and J are TRBV5-1 and TRBJ2-5, with D possibly being TRBD1 (5 bases). The CDR3 runs 13 residues. From germline, CDR1 is SGHRS and CDR2 YFSETQ. Deletions cut 6 bases from V and 0 bases from J, with 9 bases between. CDR3: CASTVRDQETQYF. The CDR3 nucleotides read TGCGCCAGCACAGTCAGGGACCAAGAGACCCAGTACTTC. The variable domain in full, completed from reference TRBV5-1 and TRBJ2-5, reads KAGVTQTPRYLIKTRGQQVTLSCSPISGHRSVSWYQQTPGQGLQFLFEYFSETQRNKGNFPGRFSGRQFSNSRSEMNVSTLELGDSALYLCASTVRDQETQYFGPGTRLLVL.

In its sample, this clonotype was seen a few times. The genes are TRBV5-1 and TRBJ2-2; maybe TRBD2 (7 bases). The CDR3 runs to 17 residues. CDR1 SGHRS and CDR2 YFSETQ come from the germline V gene. Trimming cost V 3 bases and J 2 bases, with 17 bases left between them. CDR3 loop: CASSSSPAGANTGELFF. The CDR3, as DNA: TGCGCCAGCAGCTCCTCTCCGGCGGGGGCCAACACCGGGGAGCTGTTTTTT. Full variable domain (rest looked up from reference TRBV5-1 and TRBJ2-2): KAGVTQTPRYLIKTRGQQVTLSCSPISGHRSVSWYQQTPGQGLQFLFEYFSETQRNKGNFPGRFSGRQFSNSRSEMNVSTLELGDSALYLCASSSSPAGANTGELFFGEGSRLTVL.

This clonotype was observed a handful of times. The chain joins TRBV4-3 to TRBJ1-1, with D possibly matching TRBD1 (5 bases). Germline V gives CDR1 LGHNA, CDR2 YSLEER. The CDR3 extends over 13 amino acids. Trimming left V 0 bases short and J 11 bases short, with 13 bases between. CDR3 nucleotide sequence: TGCGCCAGCAGCCAAGAAGGGGTGCCTGGGGCTTTCTTT. Protein: CASSQEGVPGAFF.

This sequence joins TRBV20-1 and TRBJ1-1; tentatively, D is TRBD1 (6 bases). The CDR3 is 11 residues long. Germline V gene data show CDR1 as DFQATT and CDR2 as SNEGSKA (reference sequence). Trimming took off 1 base at V and 10 bases at J, with 10 bases between the two ends. The CDR3 DNA follows: TGCAGTGCTAGAGGATCACAGGGAGCTTTCTTT. Residues: CSARGSQGAFF.

The sample holds many counts of this clonotype. This chain links TRBV10-3 with TRBJ2-1; the D is unclear. The CDR3 is 14 amino acids. With 2 bases removed from V and 6 bases from J, the gap between germline ends came to 11 bases. Looked up from germline, CDR1 is ENHRY and CDR2 is SYGVKD. As DNA, the CDR3 is TGTGCCATCAGTGAGCAGGCTGGAATCAATGAGCAGTTCTTC. Its protein product is CAISEQAGINEQFF.

This clonotype was observed at least ten times. The chain carries TRBV5-8 and TRBJ1-1; no clear D. CDR3 length equals 13 residues. Germline-derived CDR1 and CDR2 are SGHTS and YDEGEE. Trimming took 1 base from V and 4 from J, leaving 8 bases between them. The CDR3 DNA sequence: TGTGCCAGCAGCTTGATCCCGGGCACTGAAGCTTTCTTT. It specifies CASSLIPGTEAFF.

The chain has TRBV6-2 or TRBV6-3 and TRBJ1-2, with D tentatively TRBD1 (5 bases). Deletions cut 10 bases from V and 4 bases from J, with 16 bases between. The CDR3 extends over 13 amino acids. Germline V CDR1 and CDR2: MNHEY, SVGEGT. The DNA for the CDR3 is TGTGCCACCCGACGGGAGAGGGGCTATGGCTACACCTTC. It specifies CATRRERGYGYTF.

The J gene is TRBJ2-7, the V gene TRBV20-1; D tentatively fits TRBD1 or TRBD2 (6 bases each). Germline CDR1 is DFQATT and CDR2 is SNEGSKA (reference sequence). The CDR3 is 13 residues long. The V end lost 3 bases, the J end lost 5 bases, and 14 bases lay between the germline ends. CDR3 sequence: CSASSGGPHEQYV. CDR3 DNA: TGCAGTGCTAGTTCCGGGGGCCCCCACGAGCAGTACGTC.

This clonotype was found a few times. The DNA of the CDR3 is TGTGCCAGCAGTTTGATCGGGGGGGCGCAGTACTTC. It is translated as CASSLIGGAQYF. The chain couples TRBV12-3 or TRBV12-4 to TRBJ2-7; 8 bases match TRBD2. V gave up 3 bases and J gave up 9 bases; unmatched junction bases: 4. This CDR3 has 12 residues.

As DNA, the CDR3 is TGTGCCAGCGCCAGCTCCTACGAGCAGTACTTC. It yields the protein CASASSYEQYF. This sequence joins TRBV6-5 and TRBJ2-7, with no clear D. Germline lookup yields CDR1 MNHEY and CDR2 SVGAGI. Trimming stripped 8 bases from V and 0 bases from J, with 5 bases between. This CDR3 has 11 residues.

This clonotype came up a few times. The chain combines TRBV7-2 with TRBJ2-1; 11 bases map to TRBD2. This CDR3 has 14 amino acids. With V trimmed by 5 bases and J by 8 bases, 5 bases remained unmatched. Germline values: CDR1 SGHTA, CDR2 FQGNSA. The DNA of the CDR3 is TGTGCCAGCAGCCGTAGCGGGGGGGCTTATGAGCAGTTCTTC. Its translation is CASSRSGGAYEQFF.

This rearrangement joins TRBV5-4 to TRBJ1-3; the match to TRBD1 covers 8 bases. V lost 0 bases, J lost 4 bases, and 6 bases stayed unmatched. This CDR3 has 16 residues. CDR1 is SGHNT and CDR2 is YYREEE in the germline V gene (reference sequence). CDR3 sequence: CASSLGTGITGNTIYF. CDR3 coding DNA: TGTGCCAGCAGCTTGGGGACAGGGATCACCGGAAACACCATATATTTT.

This clonotype has only a few counts. The genes are TRBV18 and TRBJ1-2, with D hard to call. V was trimmed by 2 bases and J by 4 bases, leaving 8 bases between them. The CDR3 consists of 13 residues. CDR1 and CDR2 (germline): KGHSH, LQKENI. Written as DNA, the CDR3 is TGTGCCAGCTCACCAGACCCCTCCTATGGCTACACCTTC. It translates to CASSPDPSYGYTF.

This chain joins TRBV11-2 and TRBJ1-2; TRBD1 matches at 7 bases. Germline CDR1 and CDR2: SGHAT and FQNNGV. With 1 base clipped from V and 4 bases from J, the junction kept 3 bases outside the gene matches. The CDR3 runs to 14 residues. The CDR3, as DNA: TGTGCCAGCAGCTTAGTGGGACAGTTCTATGGCTACACCTTC. It translates to CASSLVGQFYGYTF.

This clonotype was seen only a few times. This may stem from a read error, because a much larger clone lies one nucleotide away. The rearrangement uses TRBV5-1 and TRBJ1-4, with 8 bases aligning to TRBD1. The CDR3 loop spans 14 amino acids. Germline V CDR1 and CDR2: SGHRS, YFSETQ. Trimming removed 3 bases from V and 4 bases from J; junction bases left unmatched: 2. In DNA form, the CDR3 reads TGCGCCAGCAGCTGGACAGGGAATAATGAAAAACTGTTTTTT. Amino acid sequence: CASSWTGNNEKLFF.

This chain uses TRBV3-1 with TRBJ2-6; no definite D call. The CDR3 covers 14 residues. The germline V and J ends were trimmed by 2 bases and 4 bases, with 6 bases remaining between them. Germline V gene sequence: CDR1 LGHDT, CDR2 YNNKEL (reference sequence). The CDR3 protein is CASSQPSGANVLTF. CDR3 nucleotides: TGTGCCAGCAGCCAACCCTCCGGGGCCAACGTCCTGACTTTC.

This chain uses TRBV7-6 with TRBJ1-2; 9 bases fit TRBD1. The CDR3 covers 16 residues. In germline, CDR1 is SGHVS, CDR2 FNYEAQ. After removal of 1 base from V and 2 bases from J, the junction contained 5 bases not matched to a gene. CDR3 loop: CASSLVNTGGNYGYTF. The CDR3 DNA follows: TGTGCCAGCAGCTTAGTGAACACAGGGGGCAACTATGGCTACACCTTC.

This clonotype appeared a few times. The chain has TRBV5-1 and TRBJ1-1; 9 positions agree with TRBD1. CDR1 is SGHRS, CDR2 YFSETQ, per germline. CDR3 length: 16 residues. The ends lost 3 bases at V and 0 bases at J; junction bases unmatched: 6. CDR3 residues: CASSSGTGPLNTEAFF. The CDR3, as DNA: TGCGCCAGCAGCTCGGGGACAGGGCCGTTGAACACTGAAGCTTTCTTT.

The rearrangement joins TRBV5-1 to TRBJ1-4; D is undetermined. Germline assignment: CDR1 SGHRS and CDR2 YFSETQ. The CDR3 runs to 13 residues. Trimming pared 3 bases from V and 7 bases from J, leaving 10 bases between. The CDR3 here is CASSSGGSEKLFF. Written as DNA, the CDR3 is TGCGCCAGCAGCTCGGGTGGAAGTGAAAAACTGTTTTTT.

This clonotype has just a few counts. The chain is built from TRBV28 and TRBJ2-7; 7 nucleotides match TRBD1. Germline CDR1 reads MDHEN; CDR2 reads SYDVKM. Trimming cost V 6 bases and J 9 bases; bases outside gene matches: 14. CDR3 length: 14 amino acids. The CDR3, as DNA: TGTGCCAGCAGCCATGGGACAGAACCTACGACGCAGTACGTC. Translation gives CASSHGTEPTTQYV.

This clonotype appeared a few times. The rearrangement uses TRBV27 and TRBJ1-5, with TRBD1 matching 9 bases. The V gene's germline CDR1 is MNHEY and CDR2 SMNVEV (reference sequence). The trim removed 4 bases at V and 3 bases at J, leaving 7 bases unmatched. The CDR3 totals 16 residues. The CDR3 DNA reads TGTGCCAGCAGTTCCTCCGGGACAGGGCACAATCAGCCCCAGCATTTT. Encoded protein: CASSSSGTGHNQPQHF.

This clonotype was recorded a few times. The chain has TRBV18 and TRBJ1-2, with TRBD1 matching 10 bases. CDR3 length: 15 residues. From germline, CDR1 is KGHSH and CDR2 LQKENI. Trimming at V came to 1 base and at J to 2 bases, leaving 1 base not matched to a gene. DNA of the CDR3: TGTGCCAGCTCACCACGGACAGGGGGAAACTATGGCTACACCTTC. Translation gives CASSPRTGGNYGYTF. The full variable domain, its missing parts supplied by reference TRBV18 and TRBJ1-2, is NAGVMQNPRHLVRRRGQEARLRCSPMKGHSHVYWYRQLPEEGLKFMVYLQKENIIDESGMPKERFSAEFPKEGPSILRIQQVVRGDSAAYFCASSPRTGGNYGYTFGSGTRLTVV.